This is a list of T cell receptor beta chains from one sample in a study of blood T cell repertoires in COVID-19. Sequencing was performed with immunoSEQ multiplex PCR; in TCRdb, only in-frame clones are kept and a portion is missing. The table lists approximately 290,000 clones, roughly 85% of them singletons, with roughly 4% in the top ten. Sequenced: PBMCs or T cells enriched from blood (not recorded which). The receptors were sampled from a woman aged 25 to 39 who had recovered from COVID-19. CDR3s include the opening cysteine and the closing phenylalanine or tryptophan. Fields, in order: V gene, D gene, J gene, clone size, CDR3 DNA, CDR3 protein. A D gene is named only where the DNA matches it firmly. Size values are once, few and many counts, or a class for expanded clones, and some rows have none.

>TRBV2|-|TRBJ1-6|few
TGTGCCAGCATCCAGGGCAGGGATTCACCCCTCCACTTT
CASIQGRDSPLHF
>TRBV27|TRBD1|TRBJ2-7|-
TGTGCCAGCAGTTTAGATGGACGTGGACAGGGGTTCTACGAGCAGTACTTC
CASSLDGRGQGFYEQYF
>TRBV30|TRBD2|TRBJ2-7|-
TGTGCCTGGAGTGTACCACCCTGGGCGGGAGATGACTTCGGGCGGTACGAGCAGTACTTC
CAWSVPPWAGDDFGRYEQYF
>TRBV7-9|-|TRBJ1-2|-
TGTGCCAGCAGTTCCCCGATGACCAGGGTAGGCGGTGGCTACACCTTC
CASSSPMTRVGGGYTF
>TRBV19|TRBD1|TRBJ1-3|-
TGTGCCAGTCGTGCCCTACAGGGGAGTAGAAACACCATATATTTT
CASRALQGSRNTIYF
>TRBV5-1|TRBD2|TRBJ2-7|-
TGCGCCAGCAGCTTGGCCCGGGGGGTAACCTACGAGCAGTACTTC
CASSLARGVTYEQYF
>TRBV5-4|-|TRBJ2-1|-
TGTGCCAGCAGCTTGACGGGTGGCGATGAGCAGTTCTTC
CASSLTGGDEQFF
>TRBV7-9|TRBD2|TRBJ2-1|-
TGTGCCAGCAGCCTAGCGGACCCGGGGTTTAAGCAGTTCTTC
CASSLADPGFKQFF
>TRBV27|-|TRBJ2-1|-
TGTGCCAGCAGTCCGACTAGTTACAATGAGCAGTTCTTC
CASSPTSYNEQFF
>TRBV21-1|-|TRBJ1-4|-
TGTGCCAGCCGACCTTTGGTACTAGGGGGCTCGGGTGAAAAACTGTTTTTT
CASRPLVLGGSGEKLFF
>TRBV2|TRBD2|TRBJ2-7|-
TGTGCCAGCATAGCGGGGGCCTACGAGCAGTACTTC
CASIAGAYEQYF
>TRBV29-1|TRBD1|TRBJ1-1|-
TGCAGCGTTGGACAGGGGGAAGTGGGGACTGAAGCTTTCTTT
CSVGQGEVGTEAFF
>TRBV5-4|TRBD2|TRBJ2-1|-
TGTGCCAGCAGCAGGGGACTAGCGGGAGAGGAGGGCCATGAGCAGTTCTTC
CASSRGLAGEEGHEQFF
>TRBV19|-|TRBJ1-1|-
TGTGCCAGTAATTATCTTTCGGGAGTAACTGAAGCTTTCTTT
CASNYLSGVTEAFF
>TRBV19|TRBD2|TRBJ2-1|-
TGTGCCAGTAGTATCACTGCGGGAGGTATCAATGAGCAGTTCTTC
CASSITAGGINEQFF
>TRBV7-6|-|TRBJ1-2|-
TGTGCCAGCAGCACCTACAGAGATCCTAACTATGGCTACACCTTC
CASSTYRDPNYGYTF
>TRBV10-1|TRBD1|TRBJ1-1|-
TGCGCCGGGACCGGGACAGGATCATACCTCATGAACACTGAAGCTTTCTTT
CAGTGTGSYLMNTEAFF
>TRBV28|TRBD1|TRBJ1-4|-
TGTGCCAGCAGTTCCTTAACAGGGGGTAGAGAAAAACTGTTTTTT
CASSSLTGGREKLFF
>TRBV7-9|-|TRBJ2-7|-
TGTGCCAGCAGCTCGACAGAATACTCCTACGAGCAGTACTTC
CASSSTEYSYEQYF
>TRBV4-2|TRBD1|TRBJ1-2|-
TGTGCCAGCAGCCAAGACCGGGACAGGGGTCCCGGCTACACCTTC
CASSQDRDRGPGYTF
>TRBV7-3|-|TRBJ2-3|-
TGTGCCAGCAGCCCAGGACTTATTCGGCGCACAGATACGCAGTATTTT
CASSPGLIRRTDTQYF
>TRBV9|-|TRBJ2-2|once
TGTGCCAGCAGCGTAGCCTGGAACACCGGGGAGCTGTTTTTT
CASSVAWNTGELFF
>TRBV6-6|-|TRBJ2-7|-
TGTGCCAGCAGTTACTCGAACGGGGACTTGGGCGAGCAGTACTTC
CASSYSNGDLGEQYF